This is a list of T cell receptor beta chains from one sample in a study of T cell responses to AZD1222 COVID-19 vaccine. Repertoires were generated with immunoSEQ multiplex PCR, while TCRdb's copy carries only in-frame clones and drops some. The table has fewer than 250,000 clones, approximately 94% seen once. The material sequenced was peripheral blood, taken on day 0 of MenACWY control vaccination. The receptors here all came from an adult in good health. Each CDR3 is given with its conserved first and last residue. Fields, in order: V gene, J gene, D gene, clone size, CDR3 protein, CDR3 DNA. The D gene is left open where the match is weak. Size is stated for part of the rows, as once, few or many counts, or as a class when the clone is expanded.

TRBV13	TRBJ1-4	-	-	CASSLGPGRLFF	TGTGCCAGCAGCTTAGGGCCGGGACGACTGTTTTTT
TRBV10-2	TRBJ2-7	TRBD1	-	CASSPGQAYEQYF	TGCGCCAGCAGCCCCGGACAGGCCTACGAGCAGTACTTC
TRBV6-2/TRBV6-3	TRBJ1-1	-	-	CASSYLQVTMNTEAFF	TGTGCCAGCAGTTACTTACAGGTTACCATGAACACTGAAGCTTTCTTT
TRBV10-3	TRBJ1-3	-	-	CAIRARGDSGNTIYF	TGTGCCATCAGAGCCAGGGGAGACTCTGGAAACACCATATATTTT
TRBV19	TRBJ1-1	-	-	CASSIQTPGRGTEAFF	TGTGCCAGTAGTATACAGACCCCCGGGCGGGGCACTGAAGCTTTCTTT
TRBV30	TRBJ2-7	TRBD1	-	CAWRGTGGVEQYF	TGTGCCTGGAGGGGGACAGGGGGAGTCGAGCAGTACTTC
TRBV7-2	TRBJ1-4	-	-	CASSLGGVREKLFF	TGTGCCAGCAGCTTAGGGGGAGTCAGGGAAAAACTGTTTTTT
TRBV7-2	TRBJ1-5	-	once	CASSLMSGSNQPQHF	TGTGCCAGCAGCTTAATGTCCGGTAGCAATCAGCCCCAGCATTTT
TRBV6-5	TRBJ1-6	-	-	CASSYNPGRFGSPLHF	TGTGCCAGCAGTTATAATCCGGGGCGATTCGGGTCACCCCTCCACTTT
TRBV4-2	TRBJ1-5	-	-	CASSQASEPNQPQHF	TGTGCCAGCAGCCAAGCTAGCGAGCCTAATCAGCCCCAGCATTTT
TRBV5-6	TRBJ1-3	-	-	CASSFPGRGNTIYF	TGTGCCAGCAGCTTCCCGGGGCGAGGAAACACCATATATTTT
TRBV7-2	TRBJ1-1	-	-	CASSLEGSISEAFF	TGTGCCAGCAGCTTAGAGGGTAGCATATCTGAAGCTTTCTTT
TRBV12-3/TRBV12-4	TRBJ1-2	-	-	CASSGGIEGYTF	TGTGCCAGCAGCGGGGGGATTGAAGGCTACACCTTC
TRBV3-1/TRBV3-2	TRBJ2-3	TRBD2	-	CASSQPPLAGGLDTQYF	TGTGCCAGCAGCCAACCCCCACTAGCGGGGGGATTAGATACGCAGTATTTT
TRBV9	TRBJ1-1	-	-	CASSVDKAGVPEAFF	TGTGCCAGCAGCGTAGATAAGGCGGGGGTTCCTGAAGCTTTCTTT
TRBV5-6	TRBJ1-6	-	-	CASSLRDSPLHF	TGTGCCAGCAGCTTGAGGGATTCACCCCTCCACTTT
TRBV30	TRBJ2-2	-	-	CAWSVRGGELFF	TGTGCCTGGAGTGTACGGGGCGGGGAGCTGTTTTTT
TRBV19	TRBJ2-2	-	once	CASRQPGELFF	TGTGCCAGCAGACAGCCCGGGGAGCTGTTTTTT
TRBV7-3	TRBJ2-2	TRBD2	-	CATTSGLLGAGELFF	TGTGCGACGACTAGCGGCCTCCTCGGCGCCGGGGAGCTGTTTTTT
TRBV7-9	TRBJ1-2	-	-	CASSPGVGGSYGYTF	TGTGCCAGCAGCCCGGGGGTCGGTGGTAGCTATGGCTACACCTTC
TRBV19	TRBJ1-1	-	-	CASTPDGNTEAFF	TGTGCCAGTACTCCTGACGGGAACACTGAAGCTTTCTTT
TRBV5-1	TRBJ2-5	-	-	CASSIGRETQYF	TGCGCCAGCTCCATAGGGAGGGAGACCCAGTACTTC
TRBV9	TRBJ1-1	-	-	CASSVGGTYSTEAFF	TGTGCCAGCAGCGTAGGGGGAACTTACAGCACTGAAGCTTTCTTT
TRBV27	TRBJ1-4	-	-	CASSVGRAEKLFF	TGTGCCAGCAGTGTGGGACGGGCTGAAAAACTGTTTTTT
TRBV6-5	TRBJ1-2	-	-	CASRRDNGYTF	TGTGCCAGCAGGAGGGACAACGGCTACACCTTC
TRBV5-1	TRBJ2-1	-	few	CASSLLFTEQFF	TGCGCCAGCAGCTTGTTATTCACAGAGCAGTTCTTC
TRBV19	TRBJ1-1	-	-	CASSIPGTNTEAFF	TGTGCCAGTAGTATCCCTGGGACGAACACTGAAGCTTTCTTT